This note documents a single T cell receptor (beta chain) sequence. This entry belongs to a study of blood T cells in healthy people across ages. The use of a sample-barcoded 5' primer and a J-beta primer mix characterized a second PCR of roughly 7 to 12 cycles. TCRdb reanalysed the 5' RACE reads using MiXCR and keeps one entry per CDR3 protein. The profile covers over a million distinct CDR3 sequences, with around 59% appearing a single time and approximately 7% taken by the ten largest. The CDR3 totals 15 residues. V gave up 1 base and J gave up 8 bases, with 14 bases separating them. CDR1 MNHEY and CDR2 SVGAGI come from the germline V gene.

The sequenced sample was blood. This receptor was taken from a man younger than 30 in good health. The V and J genes are TRBV6-5 and TRBJ1-4, with D possibly being TRBD1 (6 bases). CDR3 sequence: CASSYLGGAREKLFF. CDR3 DNA sequence: TGTGCCAGCAGTTACTTAGGGGGGGCGCGCGAAAAACTGTTTTTT.